This record concerns one TCR beta chain sequence. Its antigen is unknown. The source of the sample is a study of CXCR3-negative and CXCR3-positive naive CD8 T cells (dated by TCRdb to the late 2010s). Regarding the research as a whole: In total, around 140 million TRB reads were obtained, or roughly 1.5 +/- 0.3 million reads per library. The diversity and physicochemical repertoire analyses included 11 donors pooled from two independent experiments. The TRBV-TRBJ cluster analysis covered naive subsets from 5 donors and memory cells from 3 donors.

Each CD8+ T cell subset was flow-sorted in triplicate, and some 310,000 cells per subset were placed directly into RLT lysis buffer. Peripheral blood mononuclear cells were isolated from buffy coats by standard density gradient centrifugation. Total RNA was extracted from sorted cells with an RNeasy Mini Kit. The paper's findings and limits, for the study overall: CXCR3 expression partially decreased after cryopreservation, so most assays used freshly isolated PBMCs. Similar TRBV-TRBJ usage was shown by naive CXCR3-negative and CXCR3-positive cells from the same donor, whereas distinct patterns were shown by memory cells. Repertoire diversity was comparably high in both naive subsets but much lower in memory CD8+ T cells. Because surface CD5, which is linked to self-reactivity in mice, was comparable between the naive subsets, TCR interaction strength was also inferred from TRB CDR3 physicochemical properties.

From cysteine to phenylalanine, the CDR3 is 17 amino acids long. DNA for this receptor is not on file. CDR1 and CDR2, looked up from the germline V gene, are SQVTM and ANQGSEA. The instrument was a NextSeq 550. The Human TCR Profiling Kit (MiLaboratory) was used to make UMI-labeled 5' RACE TRB cDNA libraries. cDNA synthesis used the entire amount of extracted RNA, and PCR amplification then used the entire amount of cDNA produced. The libraries were made side by side, with each library going through the same number of PCR cycles. Per the authors' processing: About 50,000 +/- 9,200 unique UMI-labeled TRB cDNA molecules per library were extracted with MIGEC and MiXCR, with at least two reads per UMI required. Each library averaged around 42,000 +/- 9,900 functional in-frame TRB CDR3 nucleotide clonotypes without stop codons. After each sample was downsampled to 5000 UMI-labeled TRB molecules, VDJtools was used to calculate diversity metrics such as normalized Shannon-Wiener and Chao1. VDJtools computed clonotype-size-weighted physicochemical properties of the central five CDR3 residues: interaction energy, strength, volume and Kidera factor 4. TCRdb reprocessed the public reads and reports one entry per CDR3 protein sequence, without DNA. The V and J calls and clone size come from TCRdb's table, not from the authors' own analysis. This sample's records show about 40,000 distinct CDR3 sequences. The top ten clones comprise more than 7% of the sample.

The receptor was isolated from a human donor in good health. Some clones in this sample may be carry-over from other donors' samples. The sample taken for sequencing was memory CD8+ T cells from blood. What this sample's cell subset or site label stands for: conventional CD8+ memory T cells (TMEM), sorted as controls. In this chain, TRBV29-1 is recombined with TRBJ2-3; with no DNA, the TCRdb D assignment of TRBD2 cannot be verified. The CDR3 protein sequence reads: CSAWTSGGPTSTDTQYF.